These 20 T cell receptor beta chains originate from one sample sequenced in a study of shared clonotypes between healthy human individuals. Assay: immunoSEQ multiplex PCR; the TCRdb copy retains only in-frame clones and omits some. The data show 2 million to 3 million clones, with under 95% seen just once and around 0.4% held by the top ten. The sample comprised naive CD4+ T cells from PBMCs. Subset in this sample: CD45RA+ positively selected. These receptors originate from a man younger than 35 in good health. Some clones in this sample may be carry-over from other donors' samples.

The V and J genes are TRBV11-3 and TRBJ1-5; 12 nucleotides match TRBD1. The CDR3 is made up of 16 amino acids. The germline CDR1 and CDR2 sequences are SGHNT and YENEEA. Trimming cost V 5 bases and J 5 bases; bases outside gene matches: 7. Here the CDR3 reads CASSTRDRGRYQPQHF. The CDR3 DNA reads TGTGCCAGCAGCACCCGGGACAGGGGGCGGTATCAGCCCCAGCATTTT.

This chain uses TRBV5-4 with TRBJ2-5, with 14 positions matching TRBD2. Trimming cost V 0 bases and J 4 bases; bases outside gene matches: 5. CDR1 SGHNT and CDR2 YYREEE come from the germline V gene (reference sequence). The CDR3 loop spans 17 amino acids. This CDR3 reads CASSLGGLAGVRETQYF. Here the CDR3 DNA reads TGTGCCAGCAGCTTGGGGGGACTAGCGGGAGTTCGAGAGACCCAGTACTTC.

The chain joins TRBV29-1 to TRBJ2-3; 7 positions match TRBD2. This CDR3 region has 14 residues. V gave up 3 bases and J gave up 3 bases; unmatched junction bases: 6. The germline gives CDR1 SQVTM, CDR2 ANQGSEA. The DNA of the CDR3 is TGCAGCGTTGAGCGGGAGCTTCGAACAGATACGCAGTATTTT. Translating it yields CSVERELRTDTQYF.

The genes are TRBV5-5 and TRBJ1-5; D uncertain. Trimming took off 0 bases at V and 0 bases at J, with 7 bases between the two ends. Germline values: CDR1 SGHKS, CDR2 YYEKEE (reference sequence). The CDR3 runs 15 residues. The CDR3: CASSLGAVSNQPQHF. CDR3 nucleotide sequence: TGTGCCAGCAGCTTGGGGGCGGTTAGCAATCAGCCCCAGCATTTT. Full variable domain (rest looked up from reference TRBV5-5 and TRBJ1-5): DAGVTQSPTHLIKTRGQQVTLRCSPISGHKSVSWYQQVLGQGPQFIFQYYEKEERGRGNFPDRFSARQFPNYSSELNVNALLLGDSALYLCASSLGAVSNQPQHFGDGTRLSIL.

The rearrangement links TRBV2 to TRBJ2-2; TRBD2 matches at 7 bases. The CDR3 has 14 residues. The germline V gene has CDR1 SNHLY and CDR2 FYNNEI. Trimming removed 5 bases from V and 6 bases from J; junction bases left unmatched: 6. The CDR3 here is CASSIRAGSGELFF. The CDR3 DNA reads TGTGCCAGCAGTATCCGAGCGGGGTCCGGGGAGCTGTTTTTT.

The chain links TRBV2 to TRBJ2-3; 10 bases are a match to TRBD1. CDR1 and CDR2 (germline): SNHLY, FYNNEI. The V gene end was trimmed by 3 bases and the J gene end by 1 base; junction bases not matched to a gene: 1. CDR3 size: 15 residues. The CDR3 sequence: CASSDGTGGTDTQYF. CDR3 bases: TGTGCCAGCAGTGACGGGACAGGGGGCACAGATACGCAGTATTTT.

The chain combines TRBV30 with TRBJ1-4; D ambiguous. The germline gives CDR1 GTSNPN, CDR2 SVGIG (reference sequence). V lost 1 base, J lost 4 bases, and 7 bases lay in between. CDR3 length: 13 amino acids. CDR3 region: CAWSDGLNEKLFF. DNA of the CDR3: TGTGCCTGGAGTGACGGCCTTAATGAAAAACTGTTTTTT.

This clone was picked up one time. CDR3 coding DNA: TGTGCCAGCAGCTTGGTGGCTAGCGGGAGTAGCTCCTACGAGCAGTACTTC. Translation gives CASSLVASGSSSYEQYF. The rearrangement joins TRBV5-4 to TRBJ2-7, with 10 bases matching TRBD2. From germline, CDR1 is SGHNT and CDR2 YYREEE (reference sequence). The CDR3 has 17 residues. V trimming: 0 bases; J trimming: 0 bases; junction bases outside the gene matches: 6.

The J gene is TRBJ1-5, the V gene TRBV28, with D uncertain. Germline assignment: CDR1 MDHEN and CDR2 SYDVKM. The CDR3 totals 15 residues. The V gene lost 2 bases and the J gene lost 1 base, with 9 bases spanning the gap. The CDR3 DNA is TGTGCCAGCAGTTTAACCAGCGGGAGCAATCAGCCCCAGCATTTT. Protein: CASSLTSGSNQPQHF.

The gene calls are TRBV4-2 and TRBJ2-7, with TRBD2 matching over 9 bases. The germline CDR1 and CDR2 sequences are LGHNA and YNFKEQ. This CDR3 region has 16 residues. With 1 base clipped from V and 4 bases from J, the junction kept 8 bases outside the gene matches. For the CDR3, the DNA is TGTGCCAGCAGCCAAGGTGGGCGGGAGGGATTATACGAGCAGTACTTC. Amino acids: CASSQGGREGLYEQYF.

The chain has TRBV10-3 and TRBJ2-7, with TRBD2 matching over 8 bases. Germline V gene sequence: CDR1 ENHRY, CDR2 SYGVKD. CDR3 size: 15 residues. V shed 0 bases and J 5 bases; nucleotides not matched to a gene: 6. The CDR3 DNA reads as TGTGCCATCAGTGAGTCTGGCGGGAGGACCCACGAGCAGTACTTC. Protein product: CAISESGGRTHEQYF.

The chain links TRBV11-2 to TRBJ2-1, with D unresolved. From germline, CDR1 is SGHAT and CDR2 FQNNGV. Trimming left V 5 bases short and J 5 bases short, with 7 bases between. The CDR3 length is 12 residues. The CDR3 nucleotides read TGTGCCAGCAGCCGAGGAGACAATGAGCAGTTCTTC. Translating it yields CASSRGDNEQFF.

This sequence joins TRBV14 and TRBJ1-2; TRBD1 agrees at 9 bases. The CDR3 sequence is 15 residues long. From germline, CDR1 is SGHDN and CDR2 FVKESK. V shed 2 bases and J 4 bases; nucleotides not matched to a gene: 5. The DNA of the CDR3 is TGTGCCAGCAGCCAACCGGGGACAGGGATCTATGGCTACACCTTC. Translated, it gives CASSQPGTGIYGYTF.

CDR3 nucleotide sequence: TGTGCCAGCAGCTTAGGCCGACTAGCGGGAGGGACAGATACGCAGTATTTT. Encoded protein: CASSLGRLAGGTDTQYF. The chain has TRBV11-3 and TRBJ2-3, with 14 bases identical to TRBD2. Per germline, CDR1 SGHNT and CDR2 YENEEA. CDR3 size: 17 residues. The trim removed 1 base at V and 3 bases at J, leaving 3 bases unmatched.

Only one count was recorded for this clone. The rearrangement joins TRBV28 to TRBJ2-3; D gene uncertain. The CDR3 totals 13 residues. CDR1 and CDR2 from the germline V gene are MDHEN and SYDVKM. Trimming took off 2 bases at V and 7 bases at J, with 10 bases between the two ends. CDR3 sequence (DNA): TGTGCCAGCAGTTTAAGTGGATCGCATACGCAGTATTTT. It codes for CASSLSGSHTQYF.

The rearrangement links TRBV28 to TRBJ2-7; 10 bases line up with TRBD1. CDR1 and CDR2 (germline): MDHEN, SYDVKM. Losses at the gene ends were 3 bases for V and 5 bases for J; bases not matched to a gene: 10. This CDR3 has 16 amino acids. CDR3 nucleotide sequence: TGTGCCAGCAGTTTTTGGAGGGGACAGGGGAGAAACGAGCAGTACTTC. It is translated as CASSFWRGQGRNEQYF.

This chain uses TRBV6-5 with TRBJ2-7, with D perhaps TRBD2 (6 bases). Germline V gene sequence: CDR1 MNHEY, CDR2 SVGAGI. Trimming removed 6 bases from V and 0 bases from J, with 15 bases in between. This CDR3 contains 15 residues. The CDR3 loop reads CASRSGTGDSYEQYF. The CDR3 nucleotides are TGTGCCAGCAGGTCCGGGACGGGGGACTCCTACGAGCAGTACTTC.

The chain links TRBV6-5 to TRBJ1-1; TRBD1 is a possible D gene (6 bases). Trimming removed 8 bases at V and 7 bases at J, with 17 bases between. The germline V gene encodes CDR1 MNHEY and CDR2 SVGAGI. This CDR3 has 13 residues. The CDR3 sequence is CASGKPGAGEAFF. The CDR3 DNA sequence: TGTGCCAGCGGTAAACCAGGGGCTGGTGAAGCTTTCTTT.

A word on this clone: The germline gene is not matched at one end of the junction; a read error may be the cause. The CDR3 DNA reads TGTGCCAGCAGCTTGGAAGTGGTTCAAGCACAGTCGTTT. Encoded protein: CASSLEVVQAQSF. The chain has TRBV5-8 and TRBJ1-3, with unresolved D. Germline V gene sequence: CDR1 SGHTS, CDR2 YDEGEE. The CDR3 runs to 13 residues.

V gene TRBV18 combines with J gene TRBJ1-5; weak D call: TRBD1 (6 bases). This CDR3 contains 15 residues. Deletions cut 4 bases from V and 0 bases from J, with 10 bases between. The germline V gene has CDR1 KGHSH and CDR2 LQKENI. The CDR3 coding sequence is TGTGCCAGCTCACTTCAGGGGAGTAGCAATCAGCCCCAGCATTTT. It encodes CASSLQGSSNQPQHF.